The following is a T cell receptor (beta chain) sequence with its context. Its cognate antigen is unknown. This sample stems from a study of blood T cells in healthy people across ages. Study-wide findings and caveats: Total diversity from one million sequenced T cells was likely underestimated.

Then a second PCR, running about 7 to 11 cycles, was carried out with a sample-barcoded 5' primer and a J-beta primer mix. Sequencing of every sample gave 2.5 million or more CDR3-containing paired-end reads. A single record per CDR3 protein comes from TCRdb applying MiXCR to the 5' RACE reads. The repertoire holds under 1 million distinct CDR3 sequences, with approximately 44% as singletons. In germline, CDR1 is MDHEN, CDR2 SYDVKM. V was cut by 4 bases and J by 7 bases, with 9 bases left in between. The length of the CDR3 is 12 residues. The rearrangement joins TRBV28 to TRBJ2-3; D is unresolved. The sequence derives from a man aged 55 to 69 in good health. Sequencing was performed on blood. The CDR3 DNA reads as TGTGCCAGCAGTTCTTACGAATATACGCAGTATTTT. This codes for CASSSYEYTQYF. Full variable domain (outside the CDR3, taken from reference TRBV28 and TRBJ2-3): DVKVTQSSRYLVKRTGEKVFLECVQDMDHENMFWYRQDPGLGLRLIYFSYDVKMKEKGDIPEGYSVSREKKERFSLILESASTNQTSMYLCASSSYEYTQYFGPGTRLTVL.